Below are 23 T cell receptor beta chains sequenced from a single sample in a study of T cells expressing NK-cell markers. TCRdb re-called the 5' RACE reads and catalogs CDR3 proteins one per entry, DNA excluded. This sample's table has some 460,000 distinct CDR3 sequences. Material: blood T cells: a sorted CD56 or NKG2C T cell subset, CD4+ or CD8+ T cells, or bulk PBMC T cells (not recorded which). Every receptor here comes from a woman aged 45-60 years in good health.

The chain links TRBV5-1 to TRBJ2-1; TCRdb reports TRBD1, a call that lacks DNA to check it against. The CDR3 is made up of 15 amino acids. Germline V gene data show CDR1 as SGHRS and CDR2 as YFSETQ. The CDR3 protein is CASTGDPGSYNEQFF.

The genes are TRBV29-1 and TRBJ2-7. Per the germline V gene, CDR1 is SQVTM and CDR2 is ANQGSEA. The CDR3 runs 13 residues. The CDR3 here is CSVQTSSSYEQYF.

This sequence joins TRBV10-3 and TRBJ1-2; the D call from TCRdb, TRBD1, cannot be confirmed without DNA. Germline lookup yields CDR1 ENHRY and CDR2 SYGVKD. The CDR3 extends over 13 amino acids. The CDR3 sequence is CAITGGQGYGYTF.

The gene calls are TRBV5-5 and TRBJ2-3; TCRdb gives TRBD2 as the D gene, but with no DNA this cannot be confirmed. Germline CDR1 SGHKS, CDR2 YYEKEE (reference sequence). This CDR3 is built from 17 residues. The CDR3 loop is CASSLGGGLQVSRTQYF.

The CDR3 is CSVSGQNNEKLFF. This rearrangement joins TRBV29-1 to TRBJ1-4. In germline, CDR1 is SQVTM, CDR2 ANQGSEA. The CDR3 sequence is 13 residues long.

The chain links TRBV12-3 or TRBV12-4 to TRBJ1-1. The length of the CDR3 is 15 residues. The CDR3 reads CASSLLLSGAIRAFF.

The gene calls are TRBV11-2 and TRBJ2-4; TCRdb proposes TRBD2, but this gene call is untestable without DNA. Germline-derived CDR1 and CDR2 are SGHAT and FQNNGV. The CDR3 length is 13 residues. The CDR3 is CASSLAEGMGQYF.

The chain is built from TRBV15 and TRBJ1-5. This CDR3 is built from 17 residues. Per the germline V gene, CDR1 is LNHNV and CDR2 is YYDKDF (reference sequence). The CDR3 protein is CATSRDPRSNSNQPQHF.

The chain has TRBV11-2 and TRBJ2-1; TCRdb proposes TRBD2, but this gene call is untestable without DNA. Looked up from germline, CDR1 is SGHAT and CDR2 is FQNNGV. The CDR3 is 18 residues long. The CDR3 spells CASSSISLSVSSYNEQFF.

This rearrangement joins TRBV7-9 to TRBJ2-3; TCRdb designates TRBD1, a call that cannot be tested without DNA. This CDR3 spans 12 amino acids. The germline V gene encodes CDR1 SEHNR and CDR2 FQNEAQ (reference sequence). CDR3 residues: CAGLGRGVTQYF. Together with reference TRBV7-9 and TRBJ2-3, the CDR3 gives the full variable domain: DTGVSQNPRHKITKRGQNVTFRCDPISEHNRLYWYRQTLGQGPEFLTYFQNEAQLEKSRLLSDRFSAERPKGSFSTLEIQRTEQGDSAMYLCAGLGRGVTQYFGPGTRLTVL.

The chain combines TRBV7-8 with TRBJ2-2. CDR1 and CDR2 (germline): SGHVS, FQNEAQ. CDR3 size: 15 residues. CDR3 residues: CASSLGIRNTGELFF. The full variable domain, with the rest looked up from reference TRBV7-8 and TRBJ2-2, is GAGVSQSPRYKVAKRGQDVALRCDPISGHVSLFWYQQALGQGPEFLTYFQNEAQLDKSGLPSDRFFAERPEGSVSTLKIQRTQQEDSAVYLCASSLGIRNTGELFFGEGSRLTVL.

The chain couples TRBV12-5 to TRBJ1-5; TCRdb names TRBD1, which stays unverified in the absence of DNA. Germline loops: CDR1 LGHNT, CDR2 FRNRAP. This CDR3 is built from 18 residues. Here the CDR3 reads CASGSRDRGLGSNQPQHF.

This chain joins TRBV20-1 and TRBJ2-3; absent DNA, TCRdb's TRBD2 call cannot be checked. CDR3 length equals 14 residues. Germline CDR1 and CDR2: DFQATT and SNEGSKA (reference sequence). CDR3 in amino acids: CSARGGRSTDTQYF.

The rearrangement joins TRBV27 to TRBJ1-5. The CDR3 is 14 residues long. The V gene's germline CDR1 is MNHEY and CDR2 SMNVEV (reference sequence). The CDR3 protein is CASSPTRAHQPQHF.

The rearrangement uses TRBV14 and TRBJ2-1. Germline V gene data show CDR1 as SGHDN and CDR2 as FVKESK. The CDR3 sequence is 14 residues long. This chain's CDR3 is CASSYLEPYNEQFF.

The V call is TRBV10-3, the J call TRBJ1-6; the TCRdb D gene call, TRBD1, has no DNA to confirm it. The CDR3 contains 14 residues. CDR1 ENHRY and CDR2 SYGVKD come from the germline V gene. CDR3 sequence: CAISEGQGASPLHF.

The CDR3: CASSPSGLANNEQFF. This rearrangement joins TRBV18 to TRBJ2-1; as DNA is missing, the TRBD2 call by TCRdb cannot be tested. The CDR3 sequence is 15 residues long. Germline V gives CDR1 KGHSH, CDR2 LQKENI.

The V call is TRBV20-1, the J call TRBJ1-2. Germline V gene sequence: CDR1 DFQATT, CDR2 SNEGSKA (reference sequence). The CDR3 covers 13 residues. This CDR3 reads CSARVAIHYGYTF.

The chain combines TRBV29-1 with TRBJ2-2; TCRdb's D gene call, TRBD1, goes unchecked for lack of DNA. CDR1 is SQVTM and CDR2 is ANQGSEA in the germline V gene. The CDR3 extends over 13 amino acids. The CDR3 sequence: CSVGARDTGELFF.

This sequence joins TRBV20-1 and TRBJ2-1; TCRdb returns TRBD2, unconfirmable since there is no DNA. This CDR3 comprises 14 residues. In germline, CDR1 is DFQATT, CDR2 SNEGSKA (reference sequence). CDR3 sequence: CSAGREVSYNEQFF.

This chain connects TRBV5-5 to TRBJ2-7. Germline CDR1 SGHKS, CDR2 YYEKEE (reference sequence). This CDR3 comprises 14 residues. Here the CDR3 reads CASSSPLESYEQYF.

The gene calls are TRBV12-3 or TRBV12-4 and TRBJ2-3; with no DNA, the TCRdb D assignment of TRBD2 cannot be verified. The CDR3 runs to 15 residues. The CDR3 loop is CASRKGGRGTDTQYF.

This chain links TRBV20-1 with TRBJ2-1. The length of the CDR3 is 11 residues. Germline CDR1 reads DFQATT; CDR2 reads SNEGSKA (reference sequence). CDR3 in amino acids: CSAPRRNEQFF.